This T cell receptor (beta chain) originates from a study of blood T cells in healthy people across ages. Regarding the study as a whole: Roughly linear declines in TCR beta diversity per million T cells occurred with age.

Then a second PCR, running about 6 to 12 cycles, was carried out with a sample-barcoded 5' primer and a J-beta primer mix. TCRdb reanalysed the 5' RACE reads using MiXCR and keeps one entry per CDR3 protein. The top ten clones hold about 18% of a sample with approximately 810,000 distinct CDR3 sequences, 29% of them seen once. As concerns this clonotype: Its matching antigen is unknown.

The specimen was blood. This clonotype was obtained from a woman at least 80 years old in good health.

The DNA of the CDR3 is TGCAGTGCTAGAGATGGGGGCAGGGAGAACACTGAAGCTTTCTTT. Translated: CSARDGGRENTEAFF. This sequence joins TRBV20-1 and TRBJ1-1, with D perhaps TRBD1 (6 bases). The CDR3 covers 15 residues. Looked up from germline, CDR1 is DFQATT and CDR2 is SNEGSKA (reference sequence). V was pared by 0 bases and J by 1 base, with 12 bases between.